This T cell receptor (beta chain) was captured by sequencing in a study of blood T cell repertoires in COVID-19. In the original processing: From reference gene primer amplification, estimates of nucleated cell counts were derived. This table comes from immunoSEQ multiplex PCR, and its TCRdb copy is limited to in-frame clones, with some not included. The V and J calls and clone size were taken over from that table, and D and trimming were inferred from the DNA. The sample holds more than 200,000 clones, around 84% seen once. This clone was seen just once. The germline gives CDR1 SEHNR, CDR2 FQNEAQ (reference sequence). Trimming pared 5 bases from V and 3 bases from J, leaving 19 bases between. The CDR3 runs to 17 residues.

The chain recombines TRBV7-9 with TRBJ2-2, with no clear D. Specimen: peripheral blood. The sequence was obtained from a man in his sixties with acute or convalescent COVID-19. CDR3 in amino acids: CASSPRGRKIYTGELFF. The CDR3 DNA follows: TGTGCCAGCAGCCCTCGAGGTAGAAAAATCTACACCGGGGAGCTGTTTTTT. Combining the CDR3 with reference TRBV7-9 and TRBJ2-2 gives the whole variable domain DTGVSQNPRHKITKRGQNVTFRCDPISEHNRLYWYRQTLGQGPEFLTYFQNEAQLEKSRLLSDRFSAERPKGSFSTLEIQRTEQGDSAMYLCASSPRGRKIYTGELFFGEGSRLTVL.